The 31 T cell receptor beta chains in this list originate from one sample, sequenced in a study of CD4 T cells in relation to SARS-CoV-2 and coronaviruses. Sequencing used immunoSEQ multiplex PCR; TCRdb keeps in-frame clones, though not all of them. The table records about 25,000 clones, around 80% of them present only once. Before the COVID-19 pandemic, during about 2010-2018, CD4+ T cells were taken from unexposed donors. After about ten days of culture, CD4+ T cells were isolated. Antigens of these TCRs are unknown. The sample consisted of CD4+ T cells from PBMCs, cultured in vitro. The receptors originated from a human donor in good health.

This chain joins TRBV6-5 and TRBJ2-7; 13 bases map to TRBD2. J was trimmed by 6 bases and V by 2 bases; bases with no gene match: 4. Germline V gene data show CDR1 as MNHEY and CDR2 as SVGAGI. The CDR3 covers 15 residues. The CDR3 spells CASSYRRTSGGEQYF. As DNA, the CDR3 is TGTGCCAGCAGTTACCGCCGGACTAGCGGGGGCGAGCAGTACTTC.

The DNA of the CDR3 is TGTGCCAGCAGCCTGGGGACTAGCGGGAGATCAGGTGAGCAGTTCTTC. It specifies CASSLGTSGRSGEQFF. The chain carries TRBV7-2 and TRBJ2-1; 14 nucleotides match TRBD2. CDR1 is SGHTA, CDR2 FQGNSA, per germline. J was trimmed by 9 bases and V by 5 bases; bases with no gene match: 9. The CDR3 has 16 amino acids. The whole variable domain, remainder taken from reference TRBV7-2 and TRBJ2-1, is GAGVSQSPSNKVTEKGKDVELRCDPISGHTALYWYRQSLGQGLEFLIYFQGNSAPDKSGLPSDRFSAERTGGSVSTLTIQRTQQEDSAVYLCASSLGTSGRSGEQFFGPGTRLTVL.

The rearrangement links TRBV7-2 to TRBJ1-2, with a tentative D call TRBD1 (6 bases). The CDR3 has 15 amino acids. Trimming left V 5 bases short and J 6 bases short, with 19 bases between. Germline V CDR1 and CDR2: SGHTA, FQGNSA. Here the CDR3 DNA reads TGTGCCAGCAGCCCCTGGGGGGGGCGTCCCCATGGCTACACCTTC. It codes for CASSPWGGRPHGYTF. The full variable domain, with the rest looked up from reference TRBV7-2 and TRBJ1-2, is GAGVSQSPSNKVTEKGKDVELRCDPISGHTALYWYRQSLGQGLEFLIYFQGNSAPDKSGLPSDRFSAERTGGSVSTLTIQRTQQEDSAVYLCASSPWGGRPHGYTFGSGTRLTVV.

V is TRBV6-1 and J is TRBJ1-2; D gene unclear. This CDR3 region has 12 residues. The germline CDR1 and CDR2 sequences are MNHNS and SASEGT. V was cut by 2 bases and J by 8 bases, with 9 bases left in between. As DNA, the CDR3 is TGTGCCAGCAGTGAAAGACCCGTCGGCTACACCTTC. Amino acid sequence: CASSERPVGYTF.

The chain combines TRBV6-5 with TRBJ1-2; maybe TRBD1 (6 bases). V lost 2 bases and J 5 bases, leaving 15 bases between the germline ends. The CDR3 is 15 residues long. Germline CDR1 and CDR2: MNHEY and SVGAGI. CDR3 in amino acids: CASSYLSQGGYGYTF. In nucleotides, the CDR3 is TGTGCCAGCAGTTACCTATCACAGGGAGGGTATGGCTACACCTTC.

This chain links TRBV5-4 with TRBJ2-1; 7 nucleotides align to TRBD2. In germline, CDR1 is SGHNT, CDR2 YYREEE (reference sequence). The ends lost 3 bases at V and 5 bases at J; junction bases unmatched: 8. The length of the CDR3 is 15 residues. The CDR3 here is CASSYGTKSHNEQFF. The CDR3 DNA reads as TGTGCCAGCAGCTACGGGACTAAGTCCCACAATGAGCAGTTCTTC.

The chain is built from TRBV6-5 and TRBJ2-2; either TRBD1 or TRBD2 may supply D (7 bases each). Germline V gives CDR1 MNHEY, CDR2 SVGAGI. Trimming removed 9 bases from V and 4 bases from J, with 15 bases in between. The CDR3 sequence is 14 residues long. CDR3 amino acids: CASEARGGTGELFF. In DNA form, the CDR3 reads TGTGCCAGTGAAGCCAGGGGGGGCACCGGGGAGCTGTTTTTT.

J is TRBJ1-6 and V is TRBV4-3, with D possibly being TRBD1 (6 bases). CDR3 length equals 14 residues. Trimming removed 0 bases at V and 10 bases at J, with 10 bases between. Germline V CDR1 and CDR2: LGHNA, YSLEER. CDR3 loop: CASSQEQGMSPLHF. Here the CDR3 DNA reads TGCGCCAGCAGCCAAGAACAGGGTATGTCACCCCTCCACTTT.

CDR3 bases: TGTGCCAGCAGTTACTTGGAGGTTTATGGCTACACCTTC. Amino acid sequence: CASSYLEVYGYTF. V usage is TRBV6-6 and J usage is TRBJ1-2; the D is unclear. CDR1 MNHNY and CDR2 SVGAGI come from the germline V gene (reference sequence). The V and J ends lost 1 base and 5 bases respectively, with 8 bases between them. The CDR3 length is 13 residues.

This clone was seen only a few times. The J gene is TRBJ1-5, the V gene TRBV6-5; weak D call: TRBD1 (6 bases). From germline, CDR1 is MNHEY and CDR2 SVGAGI. Between the trimmed V and J ends, which lost 6 bases and 7 bases, there was a span of 16 bases. This CDR3 contains 14 residues. CDR3 amino acids: CASSPSGEGQPQHF. The CDR3 DNA reads as TGTGCCAGCAGCCCCTCAGGGGAAGGACAGCCCCAGCATTTT.

The chain is built from TRBV5-1 and TRBJ2-7, with 7 bases fitting TRBD1. In germline, CDR1 is SGHRS, CDR2 YFSETQ. The V and J ends lost 5 bases and 0 bases, in that order; junction bases with no gene match: 5. The CDR3 is 14 residues long. DNA for the CDR3: TGCGCCAGCAGAATCCGGGACAGCTCCTACGAGCAGTACTTC. Protein: CASRIRDSSYEQYF.

A single count supports this clone. The CDR3 sequence: CSASGQGEKLFF. As DNA, the CDR3 is TGCAGTGCTAGTGGGCAGGGGGAAAAACTGTTTTTT. The gene calls are TRBV20-1 and TRBJ1-4, with a possible D match to TRBD1 (6 bases). This CDR3 has 12 residues. CDR1 and CDR2 from the germline V gene are DFQATT and SNEGSKA (reference sequence). V lost 3 bases to trimming and J lost 8 bases, with 10 bases between them.

The V gene is TRBV5-6, the J gene TRBJ1-2; 7 positions match TRBD1. This CDR3 contains 15 residues. V gave up 4 bases and J gave up 2 bases; unmatched junction bases: 8. Germline V gives CDR1 SGHDT, CDR2 YYEEEE. CDR3 residues: CASSGGDSPNYGYTF. The DNA for the CDR3 is TGTGCCAGCAGCGGGGGGGACAGTCCGAACTATGGCTACACCTTC.

The chain links TRBV5-1 to TRBJ2-5; D gene ambiguous. CDR1 is SGHRS and CDR2 is YFSETQ in the germline V gene. The CDR3 is 15 residues long. V was clipped by 4 bases and J by 0 bases, with 13 bases between them. The CDR3 DNA sequence: TGCGCCAGCAGCGTGTCGGACCCGTACCAAGAGACCCAGTACTTC. Protein product: CASSVSDPYQETQYF.

The J gene is TRBJ2-3, the V gene TRBV6-1, with D maybe TRBD2 (6 bases). Deletions cut 2 bases from V and 4 bases from J, with 13 bases between. Germline CDR1 reads MNHNS; CDR2 reads SASEGT. The CDR3 length is 15 residues. CDR3 coding DNA: TGTGCCAGCAGTGAACCGGGAGCGAACGCAGATACGCAGTATTTT. It translates to CASSEPGANADTQYF.

V usage is TRBV19 and J usage is TRBJ1-2; a weak D match, TRBD1 (5 bases). The CDR3 loop spans 15 amino acids. Germline CDR1 LNHDA, CDR2 SQIVND (reference sequence). Trimming removed 4 bases from V and 8 bases from J, with 20 bases in between. CDR3 DNA sequence: TGTGCCAGTAGTACCTCGCAGGTCTGGGGCGCGGGCTACACCTTC. This sequence encodes CASSTSQVWGAGYTF.

This chain joins TRBV7-9 and TRBJ2-3; tentatively, D is TRBD2 (5 bases). The CDR3 loop spans 14 amino acids. Per germline, CDR1 SEHNR and CDR2 FQNEAQ (reference sequence). The V gene lost 9 bases and the J gene lost 1 base, with 14 bases spanning the gap. Written as DNA, the CDR3 is TGTGCCAGTGGTAACGGGATCGGCACAGATACGCAGTATTTT. This gives the protein CASGNGIGTDTQYF.

V gene TRBV6-2 or TRBV6-3 combines with J gene TRBJ1-5; D gene ambiguous. V was shortened by 5 bases and J by 4 bases, with 18 bases between the two germline ends. The CDR3 covers 16 residues. In germline, CDR1 is MNHEY, CDR2 SVGEGT. CDR3 amino acids: CASSTPVPGVNQPQHF. The DNA for the CDR3 is TGTGCCAGCAGTACCCCAGTTCCAGGTGTTAATCAGCCCCAGCATTTT.

V gene TRBV4-2 combines with J gene TRBJ2-7; D unresolved. Germline V gives CDR1 LGHNA, CDR2 YNFKEQ. V dropped 1 base and J dropped 0 bases, with 4 bases sitting between them. This CDR3 comprises 13 residues. The CDR3 sequence is CASSQGSSYEQYF. For the CDR3, the DNA is TGTGCCAGCAGCCAAGGAAGCTCCTACGAGCAGTACTTC.

The rearrangement joins TRBV4-3 to TRBJ2-1; 13 bases are shared with TRBD2. From germline, CDR1 is LGHNA and CDR2 YSLEER. The trim removed 1 base at V and 8 bases at J, leaving 11 bases unmatched. The CDR3 sequence is 18 residues long. This CDR3 is CASSQGSLGTSGNYEQFF. CDR3 bases: TGCGCCAGCAGCCAAGGAAGTCTAGGGACTAGCGGGAACTATGAGCAGTTCTTC.

The gene calls are TRBV7-3 and TRBJ2-3; possibly TRBD1 or TRBD2 for D (6 bases each). V lost 1 base to trimming and J lost 8 bases, with 19 bases between them. CDR1 and CDR2 (germline): SGHTA, FQGTGA. The CDR3 has 16 amino acids. The CDR3 region is CASSLKTGGGFGTQYF. DNA for the CDR3: TGTGCCAGCAGCTTAAAGACCGGAGGGGGTTTTGGTACGCAGTATTTT.

The chain uses TRBV7-4 and TRBJ1-5, with D possibly TRBD1 on 5 matching bases. The length of the CDR3 is 14 residues. Trimming took off 5 bases at V and 7 bases at J, with 15 bases between the two ends. CDR1 SGHVT and CDR2 SQSDAQ come from the germline V gene. The CDR3 reads CASSAYVGGQPQHF. In nucleotides, the CDR3 is TGTGCCAGCAGCGCTTACGTCGGGGGACAGCCCCAGCATTTT.

V usage is TRBV19 and J usage is TRBJ1-5; D possibly corresponds to TRBD1 (6 bases). Germline lookup yields CDR1 LNHDA and CDR2 SQIVND (reference sequence). The ends were cut back, 5 bases at V and 7 bases at J, with 12 bases in the middle. The CDR3 is 13 residues long. The CDR3 region has the DNA TGTGCCAGTAGTCCCGGACAGTCCCAGCCCCAGCATTTT. This gives the protein CASSPGQSQPQHF.

The chain uses TRBV29-1 and TRBJ2-3; 9 bases map to TRBD2. Trimming took 6 bases from V and 1 from J; bases not matched to a gene: 8. The CDR3 totals 15 residues. Germline V gene data show CDR1 as SQVTM and CDR2 as ANQGSEA. The chain's CDR3 is CSVIFSGGRTDTQYF. Written as DNA, the CDR3 is TGCAGCGTCATATTTAGCGGGGGACGCACAGATACGCAGTATTTT.

The chain uses TRBV18 and TRBJ1-6, with D unclear. The CDR3 totals 12 residues. Germline CDR1 is KGHSH and CDR2 is LQKENI. The V and J ends lost 6 bases and 7 bases respectively, with 7 bases between them. The CDR3 DNA is TGTGCCAGCTCTCCCAGAAATTCACCCCTCCACTTT. Protein product: CASSPRNSPLHF. Based on the CDR3 plus reference TRBV18 and TRBJ1-6, the full variable domain is NAGVMQNPRHLVRRRGQEARLRCSPMKGHSHVYWYRQLPEEGLKFMVYLQKENIIDESGMPKERFSAEFPKEGPSILRIQQVVRGDSAAYFCASSPRNSPLHFGNGTRLTVT.

This clone was seen a handful of times. V usage is TRBV5-1 and J usage is TRBJ1-6; tentatively, D is TRBD1 (6 bases). There are 16 residues in the CDR3. The V and J ends lost 4 bases and 1 base respectively, with 12 bases between them. Germline values: CDR1 SGHRS, CDR2 YFSETQ. The CDR3 sequence: CASSDQGMSYNSPLHF. The DNA of the CDR3 is TGCGCCAGCAGCGACCAGGGGATGTCCTATAATTCACCCCTCCACTTT.

The V gene is TRBV7-8, the J gene TRBJ1-2, with 8 bases fitting TRBD1. This CDR3 is built from 15 residues. Germline CDR1 SGHVS, CDR2 FQNEAQ. After removal of 3 bases from V and 3 bases from J, the junction contained 6 bases not matched to a gene. The CDR3 nucleotides are TGTGCCAGCAGCTTTCTGGACAGGGTGTACTATGGCTACACCTTC. It specifies CASSFLDRVYYGYTF. Looking up the rest from reference TRBV7-8 and TRBJ1-2 gives the full variable domain: GAGVSQSPRYKVAKRGQDVALRCDPISGHVSLFWYQQALGQGPEFLTYFQNEAQLDKSGLPSDRFFAERPEGSVSTLKIQRTQQEDSAVYLCASSFLDRVYYGYTFGSGTRLTVV.

This clone was seen more than once but under ten times. The chain employs TRBV5-4 and TRBJ2-7, with TRBD2 matching over 14 bases. The J segment lost 4 bases and the V segment lost 4 bases, leaving 7 bases of the junction unmatched. The CDR3 covers 16 residues. CDR1 is SGHNT, CDR2 YYREEE, per germline (reference sequence). CDR3 DNA sequence: TGTGCCAGCAGCGCCGGGACTAGCGGGGGCTTATACGAGCAGTACTTC. This encodes CASSAGTSGGLYEQYF.

This clone was counted only a few times. The genes are TRBV7-9 and TRBJ1-5; 10 bases fit TRBD1. Trimming took 5 bases from V and 6 from J; bases not matched to a gene: 10. Germline lookup yields CDR1 SEHNR and CDR2 FQNEAQ (reference sequence). The CDR3 totals 16 residues. CDR3 region: CASSLGGGQGTQPQHF. The CDR3 nucleotides are TGTGCCAGCAGCCTCGGGGGGGGACAGGGGACTCAGCCCCAGCATTTT.

The chain links TRBV5-1 to TRBJ2-2; maybe TRBD1 (6 bases). This CDR3 has 18 amino acids. Germline V gene data show CDR1 as SGHRS and CDR2 as YFSETQ. Trimming left V 4 bases short and J 4 bases short, with 23 bases between. This chain's CDR3 is CASSGSIGGPVGTGELFF. The CDR3 DNA reads TGCGCCAGCAGCGGAAGTATTGGGGGCCCAGTGGGCACCGGGGAGCTGTTTTTT.

CDR3 in DNA: TGTGCCAGCAGTTTGGGGGGGGCTCGCGGCTACACCTTC. Amino acid sequence: CASSLGGARGYTF. The chain has TRBV28 and TRBJ1-2, with D possibly matching TRBD1 (6 bases). The CDR3 length is 13 residues. Trimming shortened V by 3 bases and J by 8 bases, and 13 bases separated the two germline ends. The germline V gene has CDR1 MDHEN and CDR2 SYDVKM.